A single sample gave rise to the 17 T cell receptor beta chains below, sequenced in a study of T cells in localized non-small cell lung cancer. The assay was immunoSEQ multiplex PCR, and TCRdb's table has in-frame clones only and misses some. The data contain about 2,000 clones, 15% to 20% of them singletons. Sequences were derived from lung tumor tissue, sampled before any cancer treatment. The receptors shown here come from a female donor older than 55 with stage I squamous cell lung carcinoma.

The chain employs TRBV5-1 and TRBJ2-3; possibly TRBD1 for D (6 bases). The CDR3 runs to 15 residues. From germline, CDR1 is SGHRS and CDR2 YFSETQ. V lost 3 bases and J lost 3, with 14 bases in between. The CDR3 protein is CASSSLSGVTDTQYF. The CDR3 nucleotides are TGCGCCAGCAGCTCCTTATCAGGGGTAACAGATACGCAGTATTTT.

This clone was found a few times. V and J are TRBV10-2 and TRBJ1-1; a weak D match, TRBD1 (6 bases). CDR1 and CDR2 (germline): WSHSY, SAAADI. Trimming left V 1 base short and J 3 bases short, with 12 bases between. The CDR3 is 15 amino acids. CDR3: CASSEWDTVHTEAFF. CDR3 nucleotide sequence: TGCGCCAGCAGTGAGTGGGACACGGTGCACACTGAAGCTTTCTTT.

This clone turned up a few times. The J gene is TRBJ1-1, the V gene TRBV28; TRBD1 might be the D (5 bases). From germline, CDR1 is MDHEN and CDR2 SYDVKM. V dropped 2 bases and J dropped 1 base, with 5 bases sitting between them. The CDR3 totals 13 residues. CDR3 sequence: CASSLGGNTEAFF. CDR3 nucleotides: TGTGCCAGCAGTTTAGGGGGGAACACTGAAGCTTTCTTT.

This clone is labeled hyperexpanded. The chain employs TRBV28 and TRBJ2-7, with D perhaps given as TRBD1 or TRBD2 (6 bases each). Germline V gene lookup returns CDR1 MDHEN and CDR2 SYDVKM. CDR3 length: 14 residues. V gave up 6 bases and J gave up 2 bases, with 14 bases separating them. CDR3 residues: CASSPGATTYEQYF. In DNA, the CDR3 is TGTGCCAGCAGCCCGGGGGCGACTACCTACGAGCAGTACTTC. The full variable domain, its missing parts supplied by reference TRBV28 and TRBJ2-7, is DVKVTQSSRYLVKRTGEKVFLECVQDMDHENMFWYRQDPGLGLRLIYFSYDVKMKEKGDIPEGYSVSREKKERFSLILESASTNQTSMYLCASSPGATTYEQYFGPGTRLTVT.

Within the sample, this clone is medium-sized (0.01 to 0.1%). The chain carries TRBV6-8 and TRBJ2-7; 8 bases line up with TRBD2. V shed 2 bases, J shed 1 base, and the junction held 10 bases outside the gene matches. The CDR3 totals 17 residues. Germline CDR1 MNHGY, CDR2 SAAAGT. CDR3 loop: CASSYEPGRASSYEQYF. Written as DNA, the CDR3 is TGTGCCAGCAGTTACGAGCCCGGGAGGGCGTCGTCCTACGAGCAGTACTTC.

The chain recombines TRBV6-8 with TRBJ2-2; 9 positions agree with TRBD2. V lost 5 bases, J lost 1 base, and 5 bases stayed unmatched. Germline CDR1 is MNHGY and CDR2 is SAAAGT. This CDR3 is built from 16 residues. In nucleotides, the CDR3 is TGTGCCAGCAGTCGACTAGCGGAGGGGAACACCGGGGAGCTGTTTTTT. This codes for CASSRLAEGNTGELFF.

This chain links TRBV11-3 with TRBJ1-1, with TRBD1 matching 10 bases. The CDR3 covers 16 residues. Germline lookup yields CDR1 SGHNT and CDR2 YENEEA. After removal of 4 bases from V and 4 bases from J, the junction contained 9 bases not matched to a gene. CDR3 loop: CASSSGQGLTGTEAFF. As DNA, the CDR3 is TGTGCCAGCAGCTCGGGACAGGGGTTGACGGGCACTGAAGCTTTCTTT.

This clone is deemed medium-sized (0.01 to 0.1%). Other DNA sequences in this specimen translate into the identical CDR3. V is TRBV9 and J is TRBJ2-2; D uncertain. The CDR3 contains 13 residues. Germline CDR1 and CDR2: SGDLS and YYNGEE. Trimming removed 0 bases at V and 8 bases at J, with 8 bases between. The CDR3: CASSVVESGELFF. The CDR3 DNA reads TGTGCCAGCAGCGTAGTCGAGTCGGGGGAGCTGTTTTTT.

The rearrangement joins TRBV5-1 to TRBJ2-6; no clear D. CDR3 size: 15 residues. V was pared by 0 bases and J by 6 bases, with 10 bases between. CDR1 SGHRS and CDR2 YFSETQ come from the germline V gene. CDR3 nucleotide sequence: TGCGCCAGCAGCTTGGAGGGCCGCGAGGCCAACGTCCTGACTTTC. It specifies CASSLEGREANVLTF.

V is TRBV18 and J is TRBJ2-7; 7 nucleotides match TRBD1. CDR1 is KGHSH, CDR2 LQKENI, per germline. V trimming: 1 base; J trimming: 6 bases; junction bases outside the gene matches: 0. This CDR3 contains 12 residues. DNA for the CDR3: TGTGCCAGCTCACCACAGGGGGCCGAGCAGTACTTC. This translates into CASSPQGAEQYF.

This clone is categorized as medium-sized. V and J are TRBV11-3 and TRBJ2-2, with TRBD1 matching 9 bases. The CDR3 runs 15 residues. V lost 3 bases and J lost 11; bases outside the gene matches: 10. Germline values: CDR1 SGHNT, CDR2 YENEEA. The CDR3 coding sequence is TGTGCCAGCAGCTTCGGGACAGGGTTAAGGCGTGAGCTGTTTTTT. This sequence encodes CASSFGTGLRRELFF. Supplemented by reference TRBV11-3 and TRBJ2-2, the full variable domain reads EAGVVQSPRYKIIEKKQPVAFWCNPISGHNTLYWYLQNLGQGPELLIRYENEEAVDDSQLPKDRFSAERLKGVDSTLKIQPAELGDSAVYLCASSFGTGLRRELFFGEGSRLTVL.

This clone was recorded a few times. The chain links TRBV11-3 to TRBJ2-1; 11 nucleotides agree with TRBD2. The CDR3 extends over 16 amino acids. The V gene end was trimmed by 5 bases and the J gene end by 10 bases; junction bases not matched to a gene: 13. Germline V lookup: CDR1 SGHNT, CDR2 YENEEA. The CDR3 bases are TGTGCCAGCAGCGTAGGGACTAGCGGAGGTTTAAGGGAGCAGTTCTTC. Protein: CASSVGTSGGLREQFF.

This clone has more than one count but fewer than ten. The rearrangement links TRBV10-3 to TRBJ1-1; no clear D. CDR1 and CDR2 from the germline V gene are ENHRY and SYGVKD. Trimming pared 2 bases from V and 1 base from J, leaving 11 bases between. The CDR3 covers 15 residues. CDR3 DNA sequence: TGTGCCATCAGTGAGGGTGAACGCCCGAACACTGAAGCTTTCTTT. Its protein product is CAISEGERPNTEAFF.

There are a few counts of this clone. CDR3 amino acids: CASSLNQAYNEQFF. The CDR3 nucleotides are TGTGCCAGCAGCTTAAACCAAGCTTACAATGAGCAGTTCTTC. The chain carries TRBV11-3 and TRBJ2-1; D uncertain. V lost 2 bases and J lost 4, with 9 bases in between. The germline CDR1 and CDR2 sequences are SGHNT and YENEEA. This CDR3 has 14 residues.

This chain links TRBV28 with TRBJ1-1, with D unclear. Trimming removed 2 bases at V and 9 bases at J, with 16 bases between. CDR3 length: 14 residues. Germline V gene lookup returns CDR1 MDHEN and CDR2 SYDVKM. The CDR3 DNA is TGTGCCAGCAGTTTAATGTCCCCCGGGGTCCAAGCTTTCTTT. Translated: CASSLMSPGVQAFF.

This clone has just a few counts. The J gene is TRBJ2-7, the V gene TRBV14; 7 nucleotides line up with TRBD1. Germline V gives CDR1 SGHDN, CDR2 FVKESK. V shed 3 bases and J 6 bases; nucleotides not matched to a gene: 8. The CDR3 consists of 14 residues. The CDR3 bases are TGTGCCAGCAGCCAGAGGGGGCGCCCTGGCGAGCAGTACTTC. It codes for CASSQRGRPGEQYF.

This clone was detected only a few times. This CDR3 is CASSEEGSGANVLTF. The CDR3 region has the DNA TGTGCCAGCAGTGAAGAGGGCTCTGGGGCCAACGTCCTGACTTTC. The chain has TRBV6-1 and TRBJ2-6; the D is unclear. V lost 1 base to trimming and J lost 0 bases, with 4 bases between them. In germline, CDR1 is MNHNS, CDR2 SASEGT. The CDR3 has 15 residues.